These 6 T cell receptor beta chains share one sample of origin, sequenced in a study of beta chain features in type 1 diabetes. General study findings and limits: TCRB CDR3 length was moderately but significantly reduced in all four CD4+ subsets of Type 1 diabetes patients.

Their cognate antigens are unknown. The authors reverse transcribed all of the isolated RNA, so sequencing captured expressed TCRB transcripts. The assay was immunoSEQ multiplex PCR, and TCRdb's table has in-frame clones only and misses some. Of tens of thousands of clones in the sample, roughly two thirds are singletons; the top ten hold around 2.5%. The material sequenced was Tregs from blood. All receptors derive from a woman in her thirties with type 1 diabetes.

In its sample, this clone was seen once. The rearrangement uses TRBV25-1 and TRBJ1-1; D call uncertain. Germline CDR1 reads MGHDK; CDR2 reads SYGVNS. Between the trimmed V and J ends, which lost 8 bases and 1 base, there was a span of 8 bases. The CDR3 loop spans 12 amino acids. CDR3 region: CASLSWNTEAFF. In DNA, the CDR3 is TGTGCCAGCCTCTCCTGGAACACTGAAGCTTTCTTT.

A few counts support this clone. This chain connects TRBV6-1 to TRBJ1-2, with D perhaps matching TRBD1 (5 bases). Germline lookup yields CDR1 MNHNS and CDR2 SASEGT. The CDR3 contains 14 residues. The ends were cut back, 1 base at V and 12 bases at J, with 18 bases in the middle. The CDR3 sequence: CASSEELWVGPDTF. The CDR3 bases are TGTGCCAGCAGTGAAGAACTCTGGGTGGGGCCGGACACCTTC.

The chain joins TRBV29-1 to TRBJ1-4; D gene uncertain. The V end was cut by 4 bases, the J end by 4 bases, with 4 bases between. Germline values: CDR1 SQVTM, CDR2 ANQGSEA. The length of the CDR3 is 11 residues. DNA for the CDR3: TGCAGCGTTGGGAGTAATGAAAAACTGTTTTTT. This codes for CSVGSNEKLFF.

The DNA of the CDR3 is TGTGCCAGCAGCTTAGCGCTTGGAGGAGCCTATGGCTACACCTTC. This sequence encodes CASSLALGGAYGYTF. This sequence joins TRBV7-9 and TRBJ1-2; no firm D call. The CDR3 spans 15 residues. Trimming pared 0 bases from V and 4 bases from J, leaving 12 bases between. Germline assignment: CDR1 SEHNR and CDR2 FQNEAQ (reference sequence).

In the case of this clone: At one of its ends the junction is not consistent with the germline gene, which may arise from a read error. The CDR3 here is CASSLGLGTSGPNF. The CDR3 DNA is TGCGCCAGCAGCTTGGGGTTAGGGACTAGCGGGCCAAACTTC. The chain couples TRBV5-1 to TRBJ2-5, with 12 nucleotides matching TRBD2. Germline V gene sequence: CDR1 SGHRS, CDR2 YFSETQ. The length of the CDR3 is 14 residues.

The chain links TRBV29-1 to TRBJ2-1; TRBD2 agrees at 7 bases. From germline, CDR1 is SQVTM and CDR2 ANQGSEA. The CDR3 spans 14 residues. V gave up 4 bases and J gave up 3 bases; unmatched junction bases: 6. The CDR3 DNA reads TGCAGCGTTGTCCCCGGGGGGTTCTACAATGAGCAGTTCTTC. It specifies CSVVPGGFYNEQFF.